The sequence of this T cell receptor (beta chain) was determined in a study of blood T cell repertoires in COVID-19. Trimming stripped 6 bases from V and 4 bases from J, with 12 bases between. The CDR3 has 13 residues. The germline V gene has CDR1 SNHLY and CDR2 FYNNEI. The assay was immunoSEQ multiplex PCR, and TCRdb's table has in-frame clones only and misses some. The profile shows roughly 100,000 clones, 70% to 90% of them singletons. The chain employs TRBV2 and TRBJ1-1; TRBD1 might be the D (5 bases). Sequenced material: peripheral blood. This sequence was found in a man aged 35 to 55 with active or convalescent COVID-19. This CDR3 is CASRDGGTTEAFF. CDR3 nucleotide sequence: TGTGCCAGCAGAGACGGGGGGACCACTGAAGCTTTCTTT.